The T cell receptor beta chain under discussion was sequenced for a study of CD4 T cell repertoires in COVID-19. Clones were read by immunoSEQ multiplex PCR, and TCRdb kept only the in-frame ones, dropping some. The repertoire holds about 550 clones, roughly a fifth seen once, with roughly 15% in the top ten. This clone is labeled large. No antigen is known for it. CFSE-labeled cells were stimulated with autologous monocytes plus recombinant SARS-CoV-2 spike or nucleoprotein. Donors had recovered from mild-to-severe COVID-19. In germline, CDR1 is KGHSH, CDR2 LQKENI. Trimming left V 3 bases short and J 1 base short, with 9 bases between. The CDR3 covers 15 residues.

The TCR originated in a human donor who had COVID-19. The chain carries TRBV18 and TRBJ1-4; D ambiguous. The sample consisted of circulating follicular helper CD4+ T cells, cultured in vitro, taken after recovery from COVID-19. This chain's CDR3 is CASSPDVKTNEKLFF. CDR3 bases: TGTGCCAGCTCACCGGACGTCAAAACTAATGAAAAACTGTTTTTT.